The 22 T cell receptor beta chains reported below all come from one sample, sequenced in a study of blood T cell repertoires in COVID-19. Here immunoSEQ multiplex PCR was the method, and the copy in TCRdb shows in-frame clones only, minus some. The sample has about 220,000 clones, roughly 84% seen once. Sample: peripheral blood. The receptors stem from a man aged 50 to 60 with active or convalescent COVID-19.

This chain joins TRBV27 and TRBJ2-7; D perhaps matches TRBD2 (6 bases). Trimming shortened V by 5 bases and J by 5 bases, and 13 bases separated the two germline ends. The CDR3 extends over 13 amino acids. From germline, CDR1 is MNHEY and CDR2 SMNVEV (reference sequence). CDR3 in DNA: TGTGCCAGCAGTCCACTGGAGGGCAACGAGCAGTACGTC. Its protein is CASSPLEGNEQYV.

This chain links TRBV27 with TRBJ2-1; TRBD2 aligns across 7 bases. The germline V gene encodes CDR1 MNHEY and CDR2 SMNVEV (reference sequence). With V trimmed by 6 bases and J by 6 bases, 11 bases remained unmatched. CDR3 length: 15 amino acids. The CDR3 sequence is CASSPGLQKSNEQFF. CDR3 coding DNA: TGTGCCAGCAGCCCGGGACTACAAAAGAGCAATGAGCAGTTCTTC.

This chain joins TRBV27 and TRBJ2-3; TRBD1 might be the D (6 bases). Deletions cut 4 bases from V and 2 bases from J, with 13 bases between. Germline lookup yields CDR1 MNHEY and CDR2 SMNVEV (reference sequence). The CDR3 is 15 amino acids. CDR3 loop: CASSYNRDPTDTQYF. CDR3 coding DNA: TGTGCCAGCAGTTATAACAGGGACCCCACAGATACGCAGTATTTT.

The genes are TRBV6-1 and TRBJ2-4; possibly TRBD2 for D (6 bases). The V end lost 3 bases, the J end lost 5 bases, and 17 bases lay between the germline ends. Germline V CDR1 and CDR2: MNHNS, SASEGT. The length of the CDR3 is 16 residues. Written as DNA, the CDR3 is TGTGCCAGCAGTGAGTCTAGACTAGGACCGCAAAACATTCAGTACTTC. This codes for CASSESRLGPQNIQYF.

The V and J genes are TRBV5-1 and TRBJ2-1; 16 bases match TRBD2. Unmatched junction bases numbered 9, after V lost 4 bases and J lost 5 bases. This CDR3 contains 18 residues. The germline V gene encodes CDR1 SGHRS and CDR2 YFSETQ. CDR3 protein: CASSVIPGTSGGDNEQFF. CDR3 nucleotides: TGCGCCAGCAGCGTGATACCCGGGACTAGCGGGGGGGACAATGAGCAGTTCTTC. Filled out from reference TRBV5-1 and TRBJ2-1, the complete variable domain reads KAGVTQTPRYLIKTRGQQVTLSCSPISGHRSVSWYQQTPGQGLQFLFEYFSETQRNKGNFPGRFSGRQFSNSRSEMNVSTLELGDSALYLCASSVIPGTSGGDNEQFFGPGTRLTVL.

This chain uses TRBV7-8 with TRBJ2-5; weak D call: TRBD2 (6 bases). Germline loops: CDR1 SGHVS, CDR2 FQNEAQ. The CDR3 runs 14 residues. Trimming left V 5 bases short and J 4 bases short, with 14 bases between. Here the CDR3 reads CASSLNGGSETQYF. The DNA for the CDR3 is TGTGCCAGCAGCCTCAACGGGGGATCAGAGACCCAGTACTTC.

The rearrangement uses TRBV28 and TRBJ1-1, with no clear D. V was shortened by 2 bases and J by 7 bases, with 8 bases between the two germline ends. The CDR3 length is 12 residues. Looked up from germline, CDR1 is MDHEN and CDR2 is SYDVKM. CDR3 sequence reads: CASSLVGLEAFF. The CDR3 DNA reads TGTGCCAGCAGTTTAGTGGGCCTTGAAGCTTTCTTT.

This rearrangement joins TRBV7-2 to TRBJ1-2, with no clear D. This CDR3 region has 15 residues. The germline gives CDR1 SGHTA, CDR2 FQGNSA. Trimming removed 5 bases from V and 0 bases from J, with 13 bases in between. CDR3 in DNA: TGTGCCAGCAGCCCCCGGGGAGTCCCTAACTATGGCTACACCTTC. It codes for CASSPRGVPNYGYTF.

This clone occurred once. This rearrangement joins TRBV5-4 to TRBJ2-1; the match to TRBD1 covers 8 bases. The V and J ends lost 4 bases and 4 bases, in that order; junction bases with no gene match: 16. Per the germline V gene, CDR1 is SGHNT and CDR2 is YYREEE (reference sequence). This CDR3 has 18 residues. The CDR3 protein is CASSVLGRGTGVYNEQFF. CDR3 coding DNA: TGTGCCAGCAGCGTTCTAGGCCGCGGGACAGGAGTTTACAATGAGCAGTTCTTC.

A single count supports this clone. The chain couples TRBV24-1 to TRBJ2-7; 10 bases are a match to TRBD1. Per germline, CDR1 KGHDR and CDR2 SFDVKD. This CDR3 comprises 15 residues. V dropped 7 bases and J dropped 4; count of bases not matched to a gene: 9. CDR3 nucleotide sequence: TGTGCCACCAGACTTACCGGGACAGGGGTATACGAGCAGTACGTC. Translated: CATRLTGTGVYEQYV.

This clone has just one count. This chain joins TRBV9 and TRBJ2-3; 7 bases are shared with TRBD2. The germline V gene has CDR1 SGDLS and CDR2 YYNGEE. Unmatched junction bases numbered 11, after V lost 3 bases and J lost 1 base. The CDR3 is made up of 17 amino acids. The CDR3 sequence is CASSARPGTTRTDTQYF. CDR3 in DNA: TGTGCCAGCAGCGCCCGCCCCGGGACTACCCGCACAGATACGCAGTATTTT. Full variable domain (outside the CDR3, taken from reference TRBV9 and TRBJ2-3): DSGVTQTPKHLITATGQRVTLRCSPRSGDLSVYWYQQSLDQGLQFLIQYYNGEERAKGNILERFSAQQFPDLHSELNLSSLELGDSALYFCASSARPGTTRTDTQYFGPGTRLTVL.

The chain carries TRBV28 and TRBJ2-3; D perhaps matches TRBD2 (6 bases). The V gene lost 5 bases and the J gene lost 4 bases, with 16 bases spanning the gap. The CDR3 contains 15 residues. From germline, CDR1 is MDHEN and CDR2 SYDVKM. This CDR3 reads CASSAARERADTQYF. CDR3 coding DNA: TGTGCCAGCAGTGCGGCGAGGGAGCGGGCAGATACGCAGTATTTT.

As to this clone: The same CDR3 also results from other DNA sequences found in this sample. The rearrangement uses TRBV5-1 and TRBJ2-2, with 9 bases lining up with TRBD1. Trimming removed 1 base from V and 3 bases from J; junction bases left unmatched: 1. This CDR3 has 15 amino acids. CDR1 is SGHRS and CDR2 is YFSETQ in the germline V gene. For the CDR3, the DNA is TGCGCCAGCAGCTTGACAGGGGGCTACACCGGGGAGCTGTTTTTT. Protein: CASSLTGGYTGELFF.

A remark on this clone: At one of its ends the junction is not consistent with the germline gene, which may arise from a read error. The V and J genes are TRBV14 and TRBJ1-5; D is possibly TRBD1 (5 bases). This CDR3 region has 20 residues. Germline values: CDR1 SGHDN, CDR2 FVKESK. The CDR3 nucleotides are TGTGCCAGCAGACAAGAGGTTCGGACAACCCCCGGCCATAGCAATCAGCCCCAGCATTTT. Translation gives CASRQEVRTTPGHSNQPQHF.

The CDR3 region is CASSRKGAALNTEAFF. CDR3 DNA sequence: TGTGCCAGCAGCCGGAAGGGGGCAGCTTTGAACACTGAAGCTTTCTTT. The chain joins TRBV5-6 to TRBJ1-1; TRBD1 matches 7 bases. J was trimmed by 0 bases and V by 4 bases; bases with no gene match: 9. CDR1 and CDR2 (germline): SGHDT, YYEEEE. There are 16 residues in the CDR3.

The chain joins TRBV6-2 or TRBV6-3 to TRBJ2-7; TRBD2 might be the D (7 bases). V was cut by 0 bases and J by 5 bases, with 14 bases left in between. This CDR3 has 15 residues. Germline CDR1 and CDR2: MNHEY and SVGEGT. The CDR3, as DNA: TGTGCCAGCAGTTACTCGTGGGGGGGCTTCAACGAGCAGTACTTC. Its protein is CASSYSWGGFNEQYF.

The chain recombines TRBV15 with TRBJ2-5, with a tentative D call TRBD2 (6 bases). The germline V gene has CDR1 LNHNV and CDR2 YYDKDF (reference sequence). This CDR3 is built from 16 residues. V dropped 0 bases and J dropped 4 bases, with 15 bases sitting between them. For the CDR3, the DNA is TGTGCCACCAGCAGAGATGCGAGGGACGGGAGAGAGACCCAGTACTTC. This sequence encodes CATSRDARDGRETQYF.

The V gene is TRBV11-2, the J gene TRBJ2-1, with 7 bases identical to TRBD2. The V gene's germline CDR1 is SGHAT and CDR2 FQNNGV. V lost 5 bases and J lost 7; bases outside the gene matches: 11. The CDR3 is made up of 15 amino acids. CDR3 sequence: CASSQGLYVENEQFF. In DNA form, the CDR3 reads TGTGCCAGCAGCCAGGGACTATACGTGGAGAATGAGCAGTTCTTC.

Remarks on this clone: The same CDR3 is also encoded by other DNA sequences in this sample. This sequence joins TRBV5-1 and TRBJ2-1; TRBD2 agrees at 13 bases. V was clipped by 2 bases and J by 6 bases; unmatched bases: 2. The CDR3 has 15 residues. Germline values: CDR1 SGHRS, CDR2 YFSETQ. The CDR3 sequence: CASSFTSGGGNEQFF. CDR3 nucleotides: TGCGCCAGCAGCTTTACTAGCGGGGGGGGCAATGAGCAGTTCTTC.

V usage is TRBV4-3 and J usage is TRBJ1-4; D unclear. Deletions cut 1 base from V and 4 bases from J, with 25 bases between. The CDR3 loop spans 20 amino acids. Per the germline V gene, CDR1 is LGHNA and CDR2 is YSLEER. The CDR3 reads CASSQVSYWAEPAVNEKLFF. The CDR3, as DNA: TGCGCCAGCAGCCAAGTTTCATATTGGGCAGAACCGGCTGTTAATGAAAAACTGTTTTTT.

The V call is TRBV10-1, the J call TRBJ2-1; possibly TRBD1 for D (5 bases). The germline V gene encodes CDR1 WNHNN and CDR2 SYGVQD (reference sequence). The CDR3 totals 19 residues. V was trimmed by 7 bases and J by 4 bases, leaving 29 bases between them. CDR3 bases: TGCGCCAGCACCCTCCGCAGGGTCAAGGGAAGTTGTTTTTACAATGAGCAGTTCTTC. As protein: CASTLRRVKGSCFYNEQFF.

The table lists this clone with a count of one. The V and J genes are TRBV23-1 and TRBJ2-2; 7 bases are shared with TRBD1. TRBV23-1 is marked as an open reading frame, function uncertain. The CDR3 consists of 15 residues. The V gene end was trimmed by 0 bases and the J gene end by 5 bases; junction bases not matched to a gene: 3. CDR3 region: CASSQSGQKTGELFF. The DNA for the CDR3 is TGCGCCAGCAGTCAATCGGGACAGAAGACCGGGGAGCTGTTTTTT.